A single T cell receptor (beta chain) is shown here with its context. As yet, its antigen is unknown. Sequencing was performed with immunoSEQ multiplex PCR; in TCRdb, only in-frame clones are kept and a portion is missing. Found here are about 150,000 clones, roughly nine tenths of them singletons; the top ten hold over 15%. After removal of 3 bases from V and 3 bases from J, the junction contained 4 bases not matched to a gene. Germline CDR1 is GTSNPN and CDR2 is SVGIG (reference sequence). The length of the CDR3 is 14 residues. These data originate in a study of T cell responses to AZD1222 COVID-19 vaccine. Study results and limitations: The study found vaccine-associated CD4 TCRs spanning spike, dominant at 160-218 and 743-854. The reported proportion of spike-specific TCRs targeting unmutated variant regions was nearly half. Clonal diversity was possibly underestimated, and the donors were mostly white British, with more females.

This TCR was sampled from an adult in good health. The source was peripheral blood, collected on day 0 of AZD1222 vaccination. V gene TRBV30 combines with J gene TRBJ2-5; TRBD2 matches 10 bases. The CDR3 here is CAWSSGTSEETQYF. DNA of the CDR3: TGTGCCTGGAGCTCAGGGACTAGCGAAGAGACCCAGTACTTC.